The sequence of this T cell receptor beta chain was determined in a study of cytomegalovirus exposure and HLA in healthy donors. CDR1 is MRHNA, CDR2 SNTAGT, per germline. There are 13 residues in the CDR3. Germline trimming cut 2 bases from V and 6 bases from J; bases unmatched to any gene: 3. Primers: 60 Vbeta forward and 13 Jbeta reverse. Clones were sequenced by immunoSEQ multiplex PCR, and TCRdb holds only the in-frame ones, with some missing. The profile covers 200,000 to 250,000 clones, with about 78% appearing a single time and 3.8% taken by the ten largest. Sequencing input: PBMCs. This chain uses TRBV6-4 with TRBJ2-7, with 8 bases fitting TRBD1. This TCR was sampled from a male donor in good health and CMV-seronegative. This chain's CDR3 is CASSDPGTGEQYF. Written as DNA, the CDR3 is TGTGCCAGCAGTGACCCAGGGACAGGCGAGCAGTACTTC.